This TCR beta chain was profiled in a study of cytomegalovirus exposure and HLA in healthy donors. The CDR3 runs 11 residues. Trimming took 8 bases from V and 4 from J, leaving 8 bases between them. Germline V gene lookup returns CDR1 MNHEY and CDR2 SVGAGI. PCR used 60 Vbeta primers and 13 Jbeta primers. TCRdb's copy holds only in-frame clones and misses some; the assay was immunoSEQ multiplex PCR. The sample's table shows about 160,000 clones. The chain recombines TRBV6-5 with TRBJ2-5; D remains ambiguous. The sample consisted of PBMCs. This clonotype was obtained from a woman aged 60 to 75 in good health and CMV-seronegative. The CDR3 DNA reads as TGTGCCAGCCGCCACTTAGAGACCCAGTACTTC. It translates to CASRHLETQYF.